This T cell receptor (beta chain) was retrieved from a study of blood T cell repertoires in COVID-19 (dated by TCRdb to 2020 to 2021). Some background on the complete study: Samples covering the acute and convalescent phases of COVID-19 were provided by collaborators in the United States, Italy and Spain. The prospective study material was composed of cDNA or gDNA derived from T cells, B-cell-depleted T cells, or PBMCs. Nearly every sample came with metadata listing a de-identified subject ID, COVID-19 status, age in years and sex. Deeply sampled blood TCRbeta repertoires from subjects exposed to, actively infected with, or recovered from COVID-19 were included in the dataset. Where HLA class I and class II types were available, the types were taken from metadata supplied by the sample provider, not from assay-based typing. Samples were obtained from the ongoing ImmuneRACE study (first 160 participants) and from 950 to 1,500 subjects provided by 6 global collaborators. The repertoires were released in a freely available public database meant as a resource for research on the immune response to SARS-CoV-2. Here is what the overall study found, with its caveats: Clinical and demographic metadata were provided uncurated, with the amount varying by source and participant.

The collaborating institutions used their own protocols to collect whole blood in K2EDTA tubes. Collaborator samples were shipped for TCRbeta analysis as frozen whole blood, isolated PBMCs, or DNA extracted from either sample type. The CDR3 measures 15 amino acids from cysteine to phenylalanine. Left in the record is the CDR3 DNA by itself, 45 bases read in frame from the first base. TCRbeta CDR3 regions were amplified from genomic DNA using the immunoSEQ Assay, a bias-controlled multiplex PCR. Under the source paper's analysis protocol: The number of nucleated cells in each sample was estimated from the amplification of reference gene primers within the assay. Sequence reads were collapsed and filtered to measure the absolute abundance of every unique TCRbeta CDR3 rearrangement. Productive Simpson clonality was computed per sample as the square root of Simpson's diversity index over productive rearrangements. Not all clones reach the TCRdb copy of this immuneACCESS table, which keeps in-frame sequences only. Checked studies attribute under half of the gap to unresolved V genes and leave the rest unexplained. V, J and clone size are those of that table, while D and trimming were read from the DNA. Recorded for this sample are more than 200,000 clones; roughly 90% of them occurred a single time. About 0.65% of the sample is held by the ten biggest clonotypes.

As regards this clone: It lacks a known antigen. No clone much larger than this one lies a single base away; base qualities are absent.

This receptor was identified in a human donor in a cohort sampled during active COVID-19. Recombination linked TRBV21-1 to TRBJ1-1; the tabulated D call, TRBD1, remains unverified against the DNA. TRBV21-1 is described as a pseudogene. Sequences were obtained from peripheral blood. The CDR3 region: CASSKVRRGRTEAFF. The nucleotides read TGTGCCAGCAGCAAAGTGAGAAGGGGGCGGACTGAAGCTTTCTTT.